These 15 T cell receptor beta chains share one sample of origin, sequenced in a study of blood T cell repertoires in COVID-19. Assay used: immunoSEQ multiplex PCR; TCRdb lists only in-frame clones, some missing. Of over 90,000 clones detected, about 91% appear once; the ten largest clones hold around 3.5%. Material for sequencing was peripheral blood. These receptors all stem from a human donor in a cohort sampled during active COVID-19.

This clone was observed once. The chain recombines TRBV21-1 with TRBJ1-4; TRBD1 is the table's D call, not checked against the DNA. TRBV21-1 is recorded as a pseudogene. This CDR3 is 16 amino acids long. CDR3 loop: CASSKKGTGTEEKLFF. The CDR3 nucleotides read TGTGCCAGCAGCAAAAAGGGTACAGGGACGGAGGAAAAACTGTTTTTT.

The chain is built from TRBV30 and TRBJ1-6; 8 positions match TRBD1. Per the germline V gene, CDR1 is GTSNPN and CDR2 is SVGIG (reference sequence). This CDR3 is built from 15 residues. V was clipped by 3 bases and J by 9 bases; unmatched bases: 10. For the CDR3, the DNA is TGTGCCTGGAGCACTATGCAGGGGGCAGGTTCACCCCTCCACTTT. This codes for CAWSTMQGAGSPLHF.

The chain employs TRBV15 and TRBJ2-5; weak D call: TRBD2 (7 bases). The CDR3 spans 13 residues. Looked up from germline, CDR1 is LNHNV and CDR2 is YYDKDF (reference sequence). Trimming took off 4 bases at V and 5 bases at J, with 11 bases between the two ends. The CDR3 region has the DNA TGTGCCACCAGCACGGGGGGCACGGAGACCCAGTACTTC. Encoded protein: CATSTGGTETQYF.

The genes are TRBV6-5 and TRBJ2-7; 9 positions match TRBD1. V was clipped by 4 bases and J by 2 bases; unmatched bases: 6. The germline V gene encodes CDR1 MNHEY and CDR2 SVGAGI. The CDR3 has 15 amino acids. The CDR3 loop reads CASSFSGTGTYEQYF. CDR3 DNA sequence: TGTGCCAGCAGTTTTTCCGGGACAGGGACCTACGAGCAGTACTTC.

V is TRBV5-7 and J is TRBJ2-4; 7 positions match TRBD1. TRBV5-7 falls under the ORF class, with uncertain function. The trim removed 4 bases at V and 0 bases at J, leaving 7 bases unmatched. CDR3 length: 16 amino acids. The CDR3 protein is CASSPWTGLAKNIQYF. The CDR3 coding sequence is TGTGCCAGCAGCCCCTGGACAGGACTAGCCAAAAACATTCAGTACTTC.

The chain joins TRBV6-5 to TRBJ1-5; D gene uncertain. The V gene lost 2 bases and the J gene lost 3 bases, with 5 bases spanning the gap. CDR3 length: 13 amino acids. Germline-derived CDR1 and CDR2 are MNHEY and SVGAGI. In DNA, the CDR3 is TGTGCCAGCAGTTACGCGGACAATCAGCCCCAGCATTTT. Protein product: CASSYADNQPQHF.

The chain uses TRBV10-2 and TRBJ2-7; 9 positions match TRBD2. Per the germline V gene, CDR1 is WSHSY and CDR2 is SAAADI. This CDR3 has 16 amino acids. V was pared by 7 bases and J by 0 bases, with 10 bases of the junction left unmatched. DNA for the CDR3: TGCGCCAGCACCCTAGTGGCGGGAGGGCCCTCCTACGAGCAGTACTTC. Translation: CASTLVAGGPSYEQYF.

CDR3 DNA: TGTGCCAGCTCACCGATAAGGAGCGAGCAGTACTTC. It encodes CASSPIRSEQYF. The chain combines TRBV18 with TRBJ2-7, with D unresolved. The CDR3 runs 12 residues. Trimming cost V 3 bases and J 6 bases, with 9 bases left between them. Germline CDR1 reads KGHSH; CDR2 reads LQKENI.

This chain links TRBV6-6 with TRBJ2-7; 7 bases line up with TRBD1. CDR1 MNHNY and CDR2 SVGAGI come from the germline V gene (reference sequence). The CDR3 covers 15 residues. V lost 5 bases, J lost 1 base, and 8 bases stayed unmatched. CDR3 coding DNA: TGTGCCAGCAGTCAACCGGGACAGAGGTCCTACGAGCAGTACTTC. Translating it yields CASSQPGQRSYEQYF.

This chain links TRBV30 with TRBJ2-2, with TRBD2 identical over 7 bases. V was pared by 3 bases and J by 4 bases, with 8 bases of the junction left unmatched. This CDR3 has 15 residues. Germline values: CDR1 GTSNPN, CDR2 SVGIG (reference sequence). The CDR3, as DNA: TGTGCCTGGAGACGGCCTAGCGGAACCACCGGGGAGCTGTTTTTT. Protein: CAWRRPSGTTGELFF.

This CDR3 reads CSVDTQDSVSGNTIYF. Written as DNA, the CDR3 is TGCAGCGTTGACACCCAGGACAGCGTCTCTGGAAACACCATATATTTT. The chain joins TRBV29-1 to TRBJ1-3; a possible D gene is TRBD1 (6 bases). V lost 3 bases and J lost 0, with 15 bases in between. The length of the CDR3 is 16 residues. The germline gives CDR1 SQVTM, CDR2 ANQGSEA.

CDR3 residues: CASSLDLSSYNEQFF. For the CDR3, the DNA is TGTGCCAGCAGCTTGGACTTAAGCTCCTACAATGAGCAGTTCTTC. The rearrangement joins TRBV7-2 to TRBJ2-1; a possible D gene is TRBD2 (5 bases). Trimming removed 3 bases from V and 0 bases from J, with 9 bases in between. The CDR3 runs 15 residues. CDR1 and CDR2 from the germline V gene are SGHTA and FQGNSA.

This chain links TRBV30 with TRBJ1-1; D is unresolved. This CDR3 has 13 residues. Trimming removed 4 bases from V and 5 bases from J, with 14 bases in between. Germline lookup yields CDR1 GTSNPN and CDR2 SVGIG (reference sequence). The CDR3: CAWKSGWRTEAFF. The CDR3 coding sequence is TGTGCCTGGAAGAGCGGGTGGCGTACTGAAGCTTTCTTT.

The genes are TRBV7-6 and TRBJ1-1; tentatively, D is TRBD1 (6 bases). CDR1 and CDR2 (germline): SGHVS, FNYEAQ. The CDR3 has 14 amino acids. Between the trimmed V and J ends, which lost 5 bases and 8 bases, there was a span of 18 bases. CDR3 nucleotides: TGTGCCAGCAGCGAACGGACAGCCATCCCCGAAGCTTTCTTT. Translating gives CASSERTAIPEAFF.

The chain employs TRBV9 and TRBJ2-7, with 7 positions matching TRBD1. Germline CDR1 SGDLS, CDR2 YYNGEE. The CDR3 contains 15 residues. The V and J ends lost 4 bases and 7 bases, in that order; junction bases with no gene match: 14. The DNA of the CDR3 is TGTGCCAGCAGCCCTCACCCTGGACAGGTGGTGGAGCAGTACTTC. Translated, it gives CASSPHPGQVVEQYF.